This T cell receptor beta chain was recovered during a study of CXCR3-negative and CXCR3-positive naive CD8 T cells. The libraries of TRB cDNA were prepared using 5' RACE with UMI labels. TCRdb derives one entry per CDR3 protein from the 5' RACE reads, leaving out DNA. This table holds over 100,000 distinct CDR3 sequences. CDR1 is LGHDT, CDR2 YNNKEL, per germline (reference sequence). This CDR3 region has 15 residues. The sorter processed each CD8+ T cell subset in triplicate at some 330,000 cells apiece. The V gene is TRBV3-1, the J gene TRBJ2-7; TCRdb proposes TRBD2, but this gene call is untestable without DNA. The sample comprised naive CXCR3- CD8+ T cells from blood. Sample subset: CD45RO-CCR7+CD27+CD95- naive CD8+ T cells lacking CXCR3 (TNR3-). This receptor was taken from a human donor in good health. Some clones in this sample may be carry-over from other donors' samples. The CDR3 region is CASSPNLGGAYEQYF.